The present entry profiles one TCR beta chain with its context. The record originates from a study of T cell changes during pregnancy in multiple sclerosis. Data came from immunoSEQ multiplex PCR; TCRdb stores just in-frame clones and leaves some out. The profile shows about 75,000 clones, 89% of them singletons. CDR3 length: 14 residues. The germline V and J ends were trimmed by 2 bases and 5 bases, with 12 bases remaining between them. Germline-derived CDR1 and CDR2 are KGHSH and LQKENI. J is TRBJ1-2 and V is TRBV18; tentative D call: TRBD1 (6 bases). Sequenced here: peripheral blood, sampled in the first trimester of pregnancy. This clonotype was sampled from a female donor in good health, enrolled as a control in a pregnancy study. As DNA, the CDR3 is TGTGCCAGCTCACCAACCGGACAGCTGTATGGCTACACCTTC. This gives the protein CASSPTGQLYGYTF. Filled out from reference TRBV18 and TRBJ1-2, the complete variable domain reads NAGVMQNPRHLVRRRGQEARLRCSPMKGHSHVYWYRQLPEEGLKFMVYLQKENIIDESGMPKERFSAEFPKEGPSILRIQQVVRGDSAAYFCASSPTGQLYGYTFGSGTRLTVV.